This TCR beta chain was observed in a study of blood T cells in healthy people across ages. In the case of this clonotype: Its antigen is not identified. A read error may account for a junction end that differs from germline.

The donors, aged about 6 to 95, were healthy Caucasians from Russia. A minimum of 5 micrograms of total RNA was extracted per sample. CDR1 and CDR2 (germline): DFQATT, SNEGSKA (reference sequence). The CDR3 loop spans 11 amino acids. Broader study findings: Across the age range, TCR beta diversity per million T cells fell in a roughly linear way. A strong correlation was seen between TCR beta diversity and naive T cell percentage.

Then a second PCR, running about 7 to 11 cycles, was carried out with a sample-barcoded 5' primer and a J-beta primer mix. TCRdb recomputed calls from the 5' RACE reads with MiXCR, one row per CDR3 protein. In the table there are 550,000 to 800,000 distinct CDR3 sequences, under 25% of which are singletons. Sequences were obtained from blood. The receptor comes from a man between 65 and 79 years old in good health. The chain has TRBV20-1 and TRBJ2-5; TRBD1 is a possible D gene (5 bases). CDR3 coding DNA: TGCAGTGCTAGAGAGACAGAGGCCCAGTACTTC. It specifies CSARETEAQYF.